Following are 18 T cell receptor beta chains from one sample sequenced in a study of T cells in Graves' hyperthyroidism and ophthalmopathy. RNA transcripts gave rise to amplified TCR beta CDR3 regions. HTBI primers were used for first-round RT-PCR of the TCR CDR3. From the multiplex PCR reads, TCRdb called clonotypes with MiXCR, one entry per CDR3 protein. The repertoire holds some 500,000 distinct CDR3 sequences, with about 15% as singletons. The sequenced material came from blood. The receptors shown here come from a woman younger than 45 with Graves' ophthalmopathy.

This chain joins TRBV7-2 and TRBJ2-4; D remains unclear. Germline-derived CDR1 and CDR2 are SGHTA and FQGNSA. V lost 5 bases and J lost 7, with 18 bases in between. The CDR3 runs 15 residues. Written as DNA, the CDR3 is TGTGCCAGCAGCCAGGCTAGTGGCTTAGGGAACATTCAGTACTTC. It is translated as CASSQASGLGNIQYF.

This clonotype was counted only a few times. This chain links TRBV10-3 with TRBJ2-7; D perhaps matches TRBD2 (5 bases). V lost 6 bases to trimming and J lost 4 bases, with 19 bases between them. CDR1 ENHRY and CDR2 SYGVKD come from the germline V gene. The CDR3 contains 15 residues. The DNA of the CDR3 is TGTGCCATCAGGGATGCACTAGATTCAGGATACGAGCAGTACTTC. The encoded protein is CAIRDALDSGYEQYF.

This clonotype was observed at least ten times. The genes are TRBV20-1 and TRBJ2-3; 8 bases agree with TRBD2. CDR3 length equals 14 residues. Germline loops: CDR1 DFQATT, CDR2 SNEGSKA (reference sequence). V dropped 6 bases and J dropped 4; count of bases not matched to a gene: 9. CDR3 coding DNA: TGCAGTGCAGGGTTAGCGGGAAGGGCAGATACGCAGTATTTT. It is translated as CSAGLAGRADTQYF.

This clonotype was seen at least ten times. This sequence joins TRBV7-3 and TRBJ2-1, with D possibly TRBD2 on 6 matching bases. Germline V CDR1 and CDR2: SGHTA, FQGTGA. This CDR3 is built from 15 residues. V was pared by 2 bases and J by 8 bases, with 16 bases between. CDR3 loop: CASSLGGKGRDEQFF. The CDR3 DNA follows: TGTGCCAGCAGCTTAGGAGGGAAGGGTCGCGATGAGCAGTTCTTC.

This clonotype was picked up many times. The chain employs TRBV5-1 and TRBJ2-5, with 11 bases lining up with TRBD2. Germline CDR1 is SGHRS and CDR2 is YFSETQ. The CDR3 runs 14 residues. Unmatched junction bases numbered 7, after V lost 0 bases and J lost 12 bases. The CDR3: CASSLGSSGRLKYF. CDR3 in DNA: TGCGCCAGCAGCTTGGGTTCTAGCGGGAGGTTGAAGTACTTC.

This clonotype was seen more than once but under ten times. The chain has TRBV15 and TRBJ2-1; no clear D gene. This CDR3 is built from 14 residues. Looked up from germline, CDR1 is LNHNV and CDR2 is YYDKDF (reference sequence). With 1 base removed from V and 1 base from J, the gap between germline ends came to 5 bases. The CDR3 region is CATSRGDSYNEQFF. CDR3 nucleotide sequence: TGTGCCACCAGCAGAGGTGATTCCTACAATGAGCAGTTCTTC.

This clonotype was recorded at least ten times. This chain uses TRBV5-1 with TRBJ1-2; 7 bases are shared with TRBD1. The germline V gene has CDR1 SGHRS and CDR2 YFSETQ. J was trimmed by 5 bases and V by 5 bases; bases with no gene match: 9. The CDR3 contains 14 residues. CDR3 in amino acids: CASRPRTGGYGYTF. As DNA, the CDR3 is TGCGCCAGCAGACCCAGGACAGGCGGATATGGCTACACCTTC.

This clonotype was picked up many times. J is TRBJ2-1 and V is TRBV20-1, with 11 bases lining up with TRBD2. V lost 2 bases and J lost 4; bases outside the gene matches: 4. This CDR3 contains 15 residues. Germline V gene lookup returns CDR1 DFQATT and CDR2 SNEGSKA (reference sequence). CDR3: CSARTSGSWYNEQFF. The DNA for the CDR3 is TGCAGTGCTAGAACTAGCGGGAGTTGGTACAATGAGCAGTTCTTC.

In its sample, this clonotype was seen many times. V is TRBV11-3 and J is TRBJ2-1; 9 nucleotides line up with TRBD2. After removal of 5 bases from V and 1 base from J, the junction contained 12 bases not matched to a gene. From germline, CDR1 is SGHNT and CDR2 YENEEA. The length of the CDR3 is 18 residues. CDR3 in DNA: TGTGCCAGCAGCCCCACCAGTAGCGGGAGAAGGTCCTACAATGAGCAGTTCTTC. Translating it yields CASSPTSSGRRSYNEQFF.

This clonotype was seen at least ten times. V gene TRBV20-1 combines with J gene TRBJ1-5, with TRBD1 as a possible D gene (6 bases). Germline lookup yields CDR1 DFQATT and CDR2 SNEGSKA (reference sequence). The CDR3 spans 13 residues. Between the trimmed V and J ends, which lost 3 bases and 5 bases, there was a span of 11 bases. CDR3 sequence: CSASQGMHQPQHF. CDR3 sequence (DNA): TGCAGTGCTAGTCAGGGGATGCATCAGCCCCAGCATTTT.

The rearrangement joins TRBV29-1 to TRBJ2-2, with D unclear. Trimming stripped 6 bases from V and 2 bases from J, with 10 bases between. Germline CDR1 SQVTM, CDR2 ANQGSEA. The CDR3 spans 13 residues. CDR3 nucleotides: TGCAGCGTCCTGGGCCGTAACACCGGGGAGCTGTTTTTT. Translation: CSVLGRNTGELFF.

This clonotype came up many times. The chain has TRBV20-1 and TRBJ2-4, with D unclear. Looked up from germline, CDR1 is DFQATT and CDR2 is SNEGSKA (reference sequence). The germline V and J ends were trimmed by 6 bases and 1 base, with 7 bases remaining between them. The CDR3 consists of 12 residues. The CDR3 is CSALGAKNIQYF. As DNA, the CDR3 is TGCAGTGCCCTTGGGGCCAAAAACATTCAGTACTTC.

Only a few counts were recorded for this clonotype. V and J are TRBV7-2 and TRBJ2-5; D is possibly TRBD2 (5 bases). V was pared by 4 bases and J by 12 bases, with 15 bases between. CDR1 SGHTA and CDR2 FQGNSA come from the germline V gene. The CDR3 has 12 amino acids. CDR3 bases: TGTGCCAGCAGCTCCCCCTTCCGGGAAGAGTACTTC. It yields the protein CASSSPFREEYF.

The rearrangement uses TRBV9 and TRBJ2-3; D call uncertain. Between the trimmed V and J ends, which lost 0 bases and 4 bases, there was a span of 6 bases. CDR1 and CDR2 (germline): SGDLS, YYNGEE. CDR3 length: 13 amino acids. This CDR3 reads CASSVAPADTQYF. The CDR3 DNA reads as TGTGCCAGCAGCGTAGCTCCAGCAGATACGCAGTATTTT.

This clonotype was found many times. This chain joins TRBV12-3 or TRBV12-4 and TRBJ2-5; D is ambiguous. This CDR3 is 18 amino acids long. V was shortened by 8 bases and J by 4 bases, with 29 bases between the two germline ends. CDR3 loop: CASAIWRGLSRMRETQYF. The CDR3 coding sequence is TGTGCCAGCGCTATTTGGCGCGGCTTGTCGAGAATGAGAGAGACCCAGTACTTC.

V usage is TRBV4-2 and J usage is TRBJ2-2, with D possibly TRBD2 on 6 matching bases. Germline V lookup: CDR1 LGHNA, CDR2 YNFKEQ. The V gene lost 3 bases and the J gene lost 3 bases, with 11 bases spanning the gap. CDR3 length equals 15 residues. CDR3 DNA sequence: TGTGCCAGCAGCCAGTCCGGGACTCACACCGGGGAGCTGTTTTTT. The encoded protein is CASSQSGTHTGELFF.

V is TRBV13 and J is TRBJ2-1; D is unclear. The CDR3 extends over 12 amino acids. Trimming removed 6 bases from V and 9 bases from J, with 12 bases in between. Germline V CDR1 and CDR2: PRHDT, FYEKMQ (reference sequence). This CDR3 reads CASRFSGTEQFF. The CDR3 nucleotides read TGTGCCAGCAGATTTTCTGGCACTGAGCAGTTCTTC. Based on the CDR3 plus reference TRBV13 and TRBJ2-1, the full variable domain is AAGVIQSPRHLIKEKRETATLKCYPIPRHDTVYWYQQGPGQDPQFLISFYEKMQSDKGSIPDRFSAQQFSDYHSELNMSSLELGDSALYFCASRFSGTEQFFGPGTRLTVL.

The rearrangement uses TRBV5-1 and TRBJ2-5; D is undetermined. CDR1 and CDR2 (germline): SGHRS, YFSETQ. This CDR3 region has 15 residues. V was cut by 1 base and J by 4 bases, with 14 bases left in between. The CDR3 spells CASSLFQPARETQYF. The DNA of the CDR3 is TGCGCCAGCAGCTTGTTCCAGCCGGCCCGAGAGACCCAGTACTTC.